These T cell receptor beta chains were read from a single sample in a study of early T cells in non-severe SARS-CoV-2 infection. Each CDR3 protein gets one entry after TCRdb re-called the 5' RACE reads with MiXCR. The data hold some 50,000 distinct CDR3 sequences, with around 8.5% observed a single time. Material: whole blood. All receptors derive from an adult who was a healthcare worker with PCR-confirmed SARS-CoV-2 infection or an uninfected control (not recorded which). Each CDR3 is given with its conserved first and last residue. Fields, in order: CDR3 length, J gene, D gene, clone size, V gene, CDR3 protein, CDR3 DNA. D genes are given only for firm matches. The size of a clone is reported for some rows only, either as once, few or many, or as a class for expanded clones.

CDR3 length: 14; J gene: TRBJ2-3; D gene: TRBD2; clone size: few; V gene: TRBV11-2; CDR3 protein: CASTIQTSGGAEYF; CDR3 DNA: TGTGCCAGCACCATACAGACTAGCGGGGGGGCTGAGTATTTT
CDR3 length: 14; J gene: TRBJ1-4; D gene: .; clone size: .; V gene: TRBV7-9; CDR3 protein: CASSFGGTNEKLFF; CDR3 DNA: TGTGCCAGCAGCTTCGGGGGAACTAATGAAAAACTGTTTTTT
CDR3 length: 16; J gene: TRBJ1-2; D gene: .; clone size: few; V gene: TRBV20-1; CDR3 protein: CSAATLTRALGYGYTF; CDR3 DNA: TGCAGTGCTGCTACATTAACCAGGGCCCTGGGCTATGGCTACACCTTC
CDR3 length: 15; J gene: TRBJ2-3; D gene: .; clone size: many; V gene: TRBV27; CDR3 protein: CASSSFPPETDTQYF; CDR3 DNA: TGTGCCAGCAGTTCCTTCCCGCCCGAGACAGATACGCAGTATTTT
CDR3 length: 16; J gene: TRBJ2-1; D gene: TRBD2; clone size: few; V gene: TRBV6-1; CDR3 protein: CASSRTSGGMGNEQFF; CDR3 DNA: TGTGCCAGCAGCCGGACTAGCGGGGGGATGGGGAATGAGCAGTTCTTC
CDR3 length: 14; J gene: TRBJ2-7; D gene: TRBD1; clone size: .; V gene: TRBV9; CDR3 protein: CASSATGSSYEQYF; CDR3 DNA: TGTGCCAGCAGCGCGACAGGGAGCTCCTACGAGCAGTACTTC
CDR3 length: 14; J gene: TRBJ2-5; D gene: .; clone size: .; V gene: TRBV4-1; CDR3 protein: CASSPRAAQETQYF; CDR3 DNA: TGCGCCAGCAGCCCCCGTGCGGCCCAAGAGACCCAGTACTTC
CDR3 length: 13; J gene: TRBJ1-1; D gene: .; clone size: few; V gene: TRBV2; CDR3 protein: CASRPGKNTEAFF; CDR3 DNA: TGTGCCAGCAGGCCCGGAAAGAACACTGAAGCTTTCTTT
CDR3 length: 14; J gene: TRBJ2-2; D gene: .; clone size: .; V gene: TRBV5-1; CDR3 protein: CASSLIAETGELFF; CDR3 DNA: TGCGCCAGCAGCTTGATAGCTGAAACCGGGGAGCTGTTTTTT
CDR3 length: 15; J gene: TRBJ1-6; D gene: TRBD1; clone size: few; V gene: TRBV7-8; CDR3 protein: CASSLGQGSNSPLHF; CDR3 DNA: TGTGCCAGCAGCTTGGGACAGGGGAGTAATTCACCCCTCCACTTT
CDR3 length: 15; J gene: TRBJ2-3; D gene: .; clone size: .; V gene: TRBV12-3/TRBV12-4; CDR3 protein: CASSPAVSGTDTQYF; CDR3 DNA: TGTGCCAGCAGTCCGGCCGTTAGTGGCACAGATACGCAGTATTTT
CDR3 length: 14; J gene: TRBJ1-2; D gene: .; clone size: .; V gene: TRBV3-1; CDR3 protein: CASSQDVGSGGYTF; CDR3 DNA: TGTGCCAGCAGCCAAGATGTTGGATCGGGAGGCTACACCTTC
CDR3 length: 12; J gene: TRBJ2-2; D gene: TRBD1; clone size: .; V gene: TRBV10-3; CDR3 protein: CAISGTAGELFF; CDR3 DNA: TGTGCCATCAGCGGGACAGCCGGGGAGCTGTTTTTT
CDR3 length: 15; J gene: TRBJ2-7; D gene: .; clone size: many; V gene: TRBV6-6; CDR3 protein: CASSFGGPMSHEQYF; CDR3 DNA: TGTGCCAGCAGCTTCGGGGGCCCGATGTCCCACGAGCAGTACTTC
CDR3 length: 13; J gene: TRBJ2-3; D gene: .; clone size: many; V gene: TRBV19; CDR3 protein: CATTPPLTDTQYF; CDR3 DNA: TGTGCCACTACCCCACCCCTCACAGATACGCAGTATTTT
CDR3 length: 19; J gene: TRBJ2-5; D gene: TRBD1; clone size: .; V gene: TRBV7-2; CDR3 protein: CASSPSRDPRQGAKETQYF; CDR3 DNA: TGTGCCAGCAGCCCCTCCCGGGATCCCCGACAGGGGGCCAAAGAGACCCAGTACTTC
CDR3 length: 13; J gene: TRBJ2-5; D gene: .; clone size: few; V gene: TRBV10-3; CDR3 protein: CATGRGRQETQYF; CDR3 DNA: TGTGCCACGGGGCGGGGCAGGCAGGAGACCCAGTACTTC
CDR3 length: 11; J gene: TRBJ1-1; D gene: .; clone size: few; V gene: TRBV29-1; CDR3 protein: CSPRTVTEAFF; CDR3 DNA: TGCAGCCCGAGGACAGTCACTGAAGCTTTCTTT
CDR3 length: 15; J gene: TRBJ2-1; D gene: .; clone size: many; V gene: TRBV7-9; CDR3 protein: CASSLAGVRDNEQFF; CDR3 DNA: TGTGCCAGCAGCTTAGCGGGAGTCCGGGACAATGAGCAGTTCTTC
CDR3 length: 15; J gene: TRBJ1-1; D gene: .; clone size: few; V gene: TRBV4-1; CDR3 protein: CASSQDYRSVTEAFF; CDR3 DNA: TGCGCCAGCAGCCAAGATTATCGAAGCGTCACTGAAGCTTTCTTT
CDR3 length: 8; J gene: TRBJ1-2; D gene: .; clone size: few; V gene: TRBV7-9; CDR3 protein: CARGGYTF; CDR3 DNA: TGTGCCAGAGGGGGCTACACCTTC
CDR3 length: 13; J gene: TRBJ1-1; D gene: .; clone size: .; V gene: TRBV12-3/TRBV12-4; CDR3 protein: CASSLGYDTEAFF; CDR3 DNA: TGTGCCAGCAGTTTAGGATACGACACTGAAGCTTTCTTT
CDR3 length: 14; J gene: TRBJ1-5; D gene: .; clone size: .; V gene: TRBV5-5; CDR3 protein: CASSLQGSVQPQHF; CDR3 DNA: TGTGCCAGCAGCTTGCAGGGAAGTGTTCAGCCCCAGCATTTT
CDR3 length: 12; J gene: TRBJ1-2; D gene: .; clone size: .; V gene: TRBV7-9; CDR3 protein: CASSLALDGYTF; CDR3 DNA: TGTGCCAGCAGCTTAGCGCTTGATGGCTACACCTTC
CDR3 length: 14; J gene: TRBJ2-3; D gene: .; clone size: .; V gene: TRBV25-1; CDR3 protein: CASSGQRGTDTQYF; CDR3 DNA: TGTGCCAGCAGTGGCCAGCGGGGCACAGATACGCAGTATTTT
CDR3 length: 15; J gene: TRBJ2-3; D gene: .; clone size: few; V gene: TRBV14; CDR3 protein: CASSQQVGSTDTQYF; CDR3 DNA: TGTGCCAGCAGCCAACAAGTCGGATCCACAGATACGCAGTATTTT
CDR3 length: 14; J gene: TRBJ2-1; D gene: TRBD2; clone size: .; V gene: TRBV20-1; CDR3 protein: CSATTGTRVDEQFF; CDR3 DNA: TGCAGTGCTACAACAGGGACTAGGGTTGATGAGCAGTTCTTC
CDR3 length: 13; J gene: TRBJ1-5; D gene: .; clone size: many; V gene: TRBV12-3/TRBV12-4; CDR3 protein: CASSPKGDQPQHF; CDR3 DNA: TGTGCCAGCAGCCCGAAGGGAGATCAGCCCCAGCATTTT